The 31 T cell receptor beta chains in this list originate from one sample, sequenced in a study of shared clonotypes between healthy human individuals. Clones were read by immunoSEQ multiplex PCR, and TCRdb kept only the in-frame ones, dropping some. The sample includes some 2,000,000 clones, approximately 94% of them seen just once. The source material was naive CD4+ T cells sorted from blood. Documented subset: CD45RA+ positively selected. Receptors were obtained from a man younger than 30 in good health.

The chain carries TRBV18 and TRBJ2-2; D perhaps matches TRBD1 (5 bases). The CDR3 totals 16 residues. V was shortened by 3 bases and J by 0 bases, with 11 bases between the two germline ends. Germline CDR1 is KGHSH and CDR2 is LQKENI. The CDR3 spells CASSPRQSSNTGELFF. As DNA, the CDR3 is TGTGCCAGCTCACCTAGACAGTCGTCGAACACCGGGGAGCTGTTTTTT. Combining the CDR3 with reference TRBV18 and TRBJ2-2 gives the whole variable domain NAGVMQNPRHLVRRRGQEARLRCSPMKGHSHVYWYRQLPEEGLKFMVYLQKENIIDESGMPKERFSAEFPKEGPSILRIQQVVRGDSAAYFCASSPRQSSNTGELFFGEGSRLTVL.

The chain combines TRBV19 with TRBJ1-1; TRBD1 agrees at 7 bases. Trimming cost V 7 bases and J 4 bases; bases outside gene matches: 6. The CDR3 runs to 13 residues. Per the germline V gene, CDR1 is LNHDA and CDR2 is SQIVND (reference sequence). CDR3 residues: CASTAQGGTEAFF. For the CDR3, the DNA is TGTGCCAGTACTGCCCAGGGGGGCACTGAAGCTTTCTTT.

The rearrangement links TRBV30 to TRBJ1-6; D not resolved. This CDR3 comprises 15 residues. Between the trimmed V and J ends, which lost 2 bases and 9 bases, there was a span of 17 bases. CDR1 GTSNPN and CDR2 SVGIG come from the germline V gene (reference sequence). The CDR3 nucleotides read TGTGCCTGGAGTTCTACCGGGCCACGGGGTTCACCCCTCCACTTT. Protein product: CAWSSTGPRGSPLHF. Looking up the rest from reference TRBV30 and TRBJ1-6 gives the full variable domain: SQTIHQWPATLVQPVGSPLSLECTVEGTSNPNLYWYRQAAGRGLQLLFYSVGIGQISSEVPQNLSASRPQDRQFILSSKKLLLSDSGFYLCAWSSTGPRGSPLHFGNGTRLTVT.

The rearrangement uses TRBV19 and TRBJ1-1; perhaps TRBD1 as D (5 bases). This CDR3 has 15 residues. V was trimmed by 7 bases and J by 1 base, leaving 16 bases between them. CDR1 is LNHDA and CDR2 is SQIVND in the germline V gene (reference sequence). The CDR3 protein is CASTRAGQTNTEAFF. CDR3 DNA: TGTGCCAGTACACGGGCGGGGCAGACGAACACTGAAGCTTTCTTT.

The chain combines TRBV5-1 with TRBJ1-3, with TRBD1 as a possible D gene (5 bases). This CDR3 has 13 residues. Germline-derived CDR1 and CDR2 are SGHRS and YFSETQ. Trimming took off 2 bases at V and 8 bases at J, with 11 bases between the two ends. DNA for the CDR3: TGCGCCAGCAGCTTTTGGGCGGGGGACACCATATATTTT. Protein: CASSFWAGDTIYF.

This clone appeared once. The rearrangement joins TRBV10-3 to TRBJ2-3; 8 nucleotides match TRBD2. Germline CDR1 and CDR2: ENHRY and SYGVKD. CDR3 length: 16 amino acids. J lost 0 bases, V lost 10 bases, and 12 bases had no gene match. CDR3 in amino acids: CATRVYSGISTDTQYF. DNA for the CDR3: TGTGCCACCAGAGTATATAGCGGGATTAGCACAGATACGCAGTATTTT.

This rearrangement joins TRBV11-2 to TRBJ1-5; the D gene is possibly TRBD1 (5 bases). This CDR3 has 14 residues. CDR1 is SGHAT, CDR2 FQNNGV, per germline. V gave up 1 base and J gave up 9 bases, with 13 bases separating them. The CDR3 loop is CASSLGMGPGPQHF. In nucleotides, the CDR3 is TGTGCCAGCAGCTTAGGAATGGGACCGGGGCCCCAGCATTTT.

Details on this clone: Other DNA sequences in the sample encode the same CDR3. The chain is built from TRBV5-1 and TRBJ2-3, with no clear D. Trimming removed 4 bases from V and 1 base from J, with 13 bases in between. This CDR3 is built from 15 residues. CDR1 is SGHRS and CDR2 is YFSETQ in the germline V gene. The chain's CDR3 is CASSLGTSGTDTQYF. As DNA, the CDR3 is TGCGCCAGCAGCCTTGGAACCTCAGGCACAGATACGCAGTATTTT. Full variable domain (missing parts from reference TRBV5-1 and TRBJ2-3): KAGVTQTPRYLIKTRGQQVTLSCSPISGHRSVSWYQQTPGQGLQFLFEYFSETQRNKGNFPGRFSGRQFSNSRSEMNVSTLELGDSALYLCASSLGTSGTDTQYFGPGTRLTVL.

The rearrangement uses TRBV30 and TRBJ2-4, with D perhaps matching TRBD2 (5 bases). CDR3 size: 14 residues. V was pared by 4 bases and J by 4 bases, with 14 bases between. The germline V gene has CDR1 GTSNPN and CDR2 SVGIG (reference sequence). CDR3 sequence (DNA): TGTGCCTGGAATTCCGGGAAGGTAAAAAACATTCAGTACTTC. It is translated as CAWNSGKVKNIQYF.

This sequence joins TRBV27 and TRBJ1-1; D is perhaps TRBD1 (5 bases). CDR3 length: 16 residues. The V end was cut by 2 bases, the J end by 5 bases, with 18 bases between. CDR1 is MNHEY, CDR2 SMNVEV, per germline (reference sequence). The CDR3 bases are TGTGCCAGCAGTTTACGGGGGAGATTGCCCGATACTGAAGCTTTCTTT. Its translation is CASSLRGRLPDTEAFF.

The rearrangement links TRBV7-8 to TRBJ2-1, with 7 positions matching TRBD2. Losses at the gene ends were 5 bases for V and 4 bases for J; bases not matched to a gene: 11. The CDR3 has 16 amino acids. Germline V CDR1 and CDR2: SGHVS, FQNEAQ. The CDR3 bases are TGTGCCAGCAGCCCACTCGCTTGGGAGGGGTACAATGAGCAGTTCTTC. Translated: CASSPLAWEGYNEQFF.

A single count supports this clone. This rearrangement joins TRBV5-1 to TRBJ1-3; TRBD1 is a possible D gene (5 bases). Trimming removed 5 bases from V and 4 bases from J, with 10 bases in between. CDR3 size: 13 residues. CDR1 and CDR2 from the germline V gene are SGHRS and YFSETQ. Here the CDR3 reads CASSSQGGNTIYF. The DNA of the CDR3 is TGCGCCAGCAGTTCCCAGGGAGGAAACACCATATATTTT.

J is TRBJ1-5 and V is TRBV6-1; D remains unclear. CDR3 size: 14 residues. Germline V gene data show CDR1 as MNHNS and CDR2 as SASEGT. Between the trimmed V and J ends, which lost 2 bases and 4 bases, there was a span of 9 bases. The CDR3 here is CASSEKGRNQPQHF. The CDR3 bases are TGTGCCAGCAGTGAAAAGGGTAGGAATCAGCCCCAGCATTTT.

J is TRBJ2-7 and V is TRBV2; D might be TRBD1 (6 bases). Trimming stripped 3 bases from V and 2 bases from J, with 8 bases between. Per germline, CDR1 SNHLY and CDR2 FYNNEI. This CDR3 comprises 13 residues. CDR3 coding DNA: TGTGCCAGCAGTGAGGACAGAGCCTACGAGCAGTACTTC. This translates into CASSEDRAYEQYF.

The rearrangement joins TRBV5-1 to TRBJ2-1; possibly TRBD2 for D (7 bases). This CDR3 contains 17 residues. Looked up from germline, CDR1 is SGHRS and CDR2 is YFSETQ. V lost 4 bases to trimming and J lost 1 base, with 18 bases between them. CDR3 sequence reads: CASSGGARERSYNEQFF. The DNA of the CDR3 is TGCGCCAGCAGCGGGGGCGCGCGGGAGAGGTCCTACAATGAGCAGTTCTTC.

The V gene is TRBV9, the J gene TRBJ2-1, with no clear D. CDR1 is SGDLS, CDR2 YYNGEE, per germline. V was clipped by 4 bases and J by 8 bases, with 19 bases between them. The CDR3 has 15 amino acids. The CDR3 region is CASSIHPLPADEQFF. For the CDR3, the DNA is TGTGCCAGCAGCATTCATCCCTTGCCTGCGGATGAGCAGTTCTTC.

V is TRBV2 and J is TRBJ1-2; D not resolved. The CDR3 sequence is 14 residues long. Between the trimmed V and J ends, which lost 6 bases and 0 bases, there was a span of 11 bases. The V gene's germline CDR1 is SNHLY and CDR2 FYNNEI. The CDR3 loop is CASRSDVANYGYTF. CDR3 nucleotides: TGTGCCAGCAGGTCTGACGTAGCTAACTATGGCTACACCTTC.

This clone showed up just once. This sequence joins TRBV18 and TRBJ2-2; D is perhaps TRBD1 or TRBD2 (5 bases each). Germline V gene data show CDR1 as KGHSH and CDR2 as LQKENI. The CDR3 sequence is 16 residues long. Trimming left V 3 bases short and J 0 bases short, with 11 bases between. CDR3 coding DNA: TGTGCCAGCTCACCCCGGGACCTTTCGAACACCGGGGAGCTGTTTTTT. This translates into CASSPRDLSNTGELFF.

The V gene is TRBV5-6, the J gene TRBJ2-5; tentatively, D is TRBD2 (6 bases). This CDR3 is 17 amino acids long. The V gene lost 4 bases and the J gene lost 2 bases, with 21 bases spanning the gap. Germline CDR1 SGHDT, CDR2 YYEEEE. CDR3 sequence: CASSRDYFGLRQETQYF. In DNA form, the CDR3 reads TGTGCCAGCAGCCGGGATTATTTCGGACTAAGGCAAGAGACCCAGTACTTC. The full variable domain, with the rest looked up from reference TRBV5-6 and TRBJ2-5, is DAGVTQSPTHLIKTRGQQVTLRCSPKSGHDTVSWYQQALGQGPQFIFQYYEEEERQRGNFPDRFSGHQFPNYSSELNVNALLLGDSALYLCASSRDYFGLRQETQYFGPGTRLLVL.

CDR3 DNA: TGTGCCAGCAGCTTAAGGCGACTAGCTACCTACGAGCAGTACTTC. It encodes CASSLRRLATYEQYF. V is TRBV11-2 and J is TRBJ2-7; 7 nucleotides line up with TRBD2. CDR1 and CDR2 from the germline V gene are SGHAT and FQNNGV. J lost 2 bases, V lost 2 bases, and 6 bases had no gene match. The CDR3 length is 15 residues.

As to this clone: The sample has other DNA sequences that encode this CDR3 too. The rearrangement uses TRBV5-6 and TRBJ1-2; 7 nucleotides match TRBD1. V gave up 4 bases and J gave up 5 bases; unmatched junction bases: 5. CDR1 and CDR2 (germline): SGHDT, YYEEEE. This CDR3 has 13 residues. The CDR3 sequence is CASSLGTAYGYTF. The CDR3 DNA reads TGTGCCAGCAGCCTTGGGACAGCTTATGGCTACACCTTC.

J is TRBJ2-5 and V is TRBV7-2; TRBD2 matches at 11 bases. The V gene end was trimmed by 0 bases and the J gene end by 5 bases; junction bases not matched to a gene: 11. The CDR3 length is 18 residues. Germline V gives CDR1 SGHTA, CDR2 FQGNSA. The CDR3 region has the DNA TGTGCCAGCAGCTTAGCCCCTCACACTAGCGGGAGCCGTGAGACCCAGTACTTC. Residues: CASSLAPHTSGSRETQYF. Together with reference TRBV7-2 and TRBJ2-5, the CDR3 gives the full variable domain: GAGVSQSPSNKVTEKGKDVELRCDPISGHTALYWYRQSLGQGLEFLIYFQGNSAPDKSGLPSDRFSAERTGGSVSTLTIQRTQQEDSAVYLCASSLAPHTSGSRETQYFGPGTRLLVL.

The rearrangement joins TRBV6-5 to TRBJ2-7; 9 bases line up with TRBD1. V trimming: 4 bases; J trimming: 5 bases; junction bases outside the gene matches: 6. Germline V gene data show CDR1 as MNHEY and CDR2 as SVGAGI. The CDR3 extends over 14 amino acids. The CDR3 sequence is CASSSWDRANEQYF. The CDR3 DNA reads TGTGCCAGCAGTTCTTGGGACAGGGCCAACGAGCAGTACTTC.

This clone is a singleton in its sample. The V call is TRBV7-9, the J call TRBJ1-1, with 7 bases matching TRBD1. Germline CDR1 SEHNR, CDR2 FQNEAQ (reference sequence). The CDR3 is 13 amino acids. The junction had 5 bases not matched to a gene; V was cut back by 2 bases and J by 8 bases. The CDR3 is CASSLFGTEEAFF. CDR3 in DNA: TGTGCCAGCAGCTTATTTGGGACAGAAGAAGCTTTCTTT.

V and J are TRBV19 and TRBJ2-1, with TRBD1 matching over 10 bases. Germline V gene lookup returns CDR1 LNHDA and CDR2 SQIVND (reference sequence). V dropped 5 bases and J dropped 4; count of bases not matched to a gene: 5. CDR3 length: 15 residues. The CDR3 coding sequence is TGTGCCAGTAGTGATTGGACAGGGGGGTACAATGAGCAGTTCTTC. Its translation is CASSDWTGGYNEQFF.

The rearrangement uses TRBV5-1 and TRBJ2-3; 15 bases line up with TRBD2. The trim removed 5 bases at V and 4 bases at J, leaving 5 bases unmatched. This CDR3 has 16 residues. Germline V gene sequence: CDR1 SGHRS, CDR2 YFSETQ. In nucleotides, the CDR3 is TGCGCCAGCAGAAGGACTAGCGGGAGGGCCCCAGATACGCAGTATTTT. It translates to CASRRTSGRAPDTQYF.

On this clone: This specimen includes other DNA sequences encoding the same CDR3. This chain joins TRBV18 and TRBJ2-5; possibly TRBD2 for D (5 bases). Germline loops: CDR1 KGHSH, CDR2 LQKENI. The length of the CDR3 is 13 residues. The germline V and J ends were trimmed by 3 bases and 4 bases, with 9 bases remaining between them. The DNA for the CDR3 is TGTGCCAGCTCACCGTACCGGGGAGAGACCCAGTACTTC. This translates into CASSPYRGETQYF.

The chain carries TRBV18 and TRBJ2-4; unclear D gene. The CDR3 totals 16 residues. V was trimmed by 3 bases and J by 3 bases, leaving 15 bases between them. Germline V gene lookup returns CDR1 KGHSH and CDR2 LQKENI. CDR3 amino acids: CASSPGVIAGKNIQYF. DNA of the CDR3: TGTGCCAGCTCACCTGGCGTCATTGCTGGCAAAAACATTCAGTACTTC.

This clone was found once. This CDR3 is also generated by other DNA sequences in the sample. The CDR3 sequence is CASSPRDSGNTIYF. The DNA of the CDR3 is TGTGCCAGCAGCCCCCGGGACTCTGGAAACACCATATATTTT. This rearrangement joins TRBV7-2 to TRBJ1-3, with unresolved D. The length of the CDR3 is 14 residues. Trimming removed 5 bases from V and 0 bases from J, with 8 bases in between. In germline, CDR1 is SGHTA, CDR2 FQGNSA.

The chain is built from TRBV2 and TRBJ1-5; D gene ambiguous. Per the germline V gene, CDR1 is SNHLY and CDR2 is FYNNEI. V lost 4 bases to trimming and J lost 4 bases, with 14 bases between them. The CDR3 is 15 amino acids. CDR3 sequence (DNA): TGTGCCAGCAGTGCGGAGACAAACTTTAATCAGCCCCAGCATTTT. Translating it yields CASSAETNFNQPQHF.

The chain uses TRBV9 and TRBJ2-3; D not certain. Germline CDR1 and CDR2: SGDLS and YYNGEE. CDR3 size: 15 residues. Trimming took off 4 bases at V and 0 bases at J, with 12 bases between the two ends. The DNA for the CDR3 is TGTGCCAGCAGCCCAGACTTTTCTAGCACAGATACGCAGTATTTT. It yields the protein CASSPDFSSTDTQYF.